These 30 T cell receptor beta chains were sequenced from one sample in a study of blood T cell repertoires in COVID-19. Measured with immunoSEQ multiplex PCR; TCRdb has only the in-frame clones, and not every one. This sample has under 250,000 clones, with roughly 83% found just once. Sequencing input: peripheral blood. The receptors shown here come from a man at least 80 years old with acute or convalescent COVID-19.

This clone was seen many times. The chain recombines TRBV10-3 with TRBJ1-1, with D uncertain. CDR1 and CDR2 from the germline V gene are ENHRY and SYGVKD. V was trimmed by 3 bases and J by 1 base, leaving 6 bases between them. The CDR3 extends over 13 amino acids. CDR3: CAISEIWNTEAFF. The CDR3 DNA follows: TGTGCCATCAGTGAAATCTGGAACACTGAAGCTTTCTTT.

The chain combines TRBV19 with TRBJ2-2, with D tentatively TRBD2 (5 bases). The CDR3 has 15 residues. CDR1 and CDR2 from the germline V gene are LNHDA and SQIVND (reference sequence). The V end was cut by 6 bases, the J end by 4 bases, with 15 bases between. Here the CDR3 DNA reads TGTGCCAGTAGGATCGGGGAGTGGGTCACCGGGGAGCTGTTTTTT. Translation: CASRIGEWVTGELFF.

The chain has TRBV7-2 and TRBJ1-1; D remains unclear. Germline CDR1 is SGHTA and CDR2 is FQGNSA. The V and J ends lost 5 bases and 3 bases respectively, with 7 bases between them. This CDR3 has 12 residues. CDR3 in DNA: TGTGCCAGCAGCCCCCCAGACACTGAAGCTTTCTTT. Its translation is CASSPPDTEAFF.

The J gene is TRBJ1-5, the V gene TRBV2, with D hard to call. The germline CDR1 and CDR2 sequences are SNHLY and FYNNEI. V shed 8 bases and J shed 6 bases, with 11 bases lying between them. This CDR3 region has 12 residues. The CDR3 here is CASDTPPQPQHF. CDR3 sequence (DNA): TGTGCCAGCGACACTCCCCCTCAGCCCCAGCATTTT.

The chain combines TRBV28 with TRBJ1-4, with 8 bases matching TRBD1. The germline CDR1 and CDR2 sequences are MDHEN and SYDVKM. The CDR3 has 16 amino acids. The ends lost 4 bases at V and 3 bases at J; junction bases unmatched: 7. The CDR3 coding sequence is TGTGCCAGCAGTTCAGGGGGCTCGGGGGCTAATGAAAAACTGTTTTTT. Protein sequence: CASSSGGSGANEKLFF.

For this clone: The identical CDR3 is also encoded by other nucleotide sequences in the sample. This chain links TRBV6-5 with TRBJ1-1; 7 positions match TRBD1. This CDR3 has 15 residues. The germline CDR1 and CDR2 sequences are MNHEY and SVGAGI. Losses at the gene ends were 6 bases for V and 1 base for J; bases not matched to a gene: 8. The DNA for the CDR3 is TGTGCCAGCAGCCGTGACAGGGTTTCGAACACTGAAGCTTTCTTT. Encoded protein: CASSRDRVSNTEAFF.

V usage is TRBV2 and J usage is TRBJ1-1; D remains unclear. The CDR3 length is 14 residues. Germline CDR1 reads SNHLY; CDR2 reads FYNNEI. V was shortened by 6 bases and J by 1 base, with 12 bases between the two germline ends. This CDR3 is CASRPQEGNTEAFF. CDR3 DNA: TGTGCCAGCAGACCCCAGGAGGGGAACACTGAAGCTTTCTTT.

The chain combines TRBV7-2 with TRBJ2-7, with 8 nucleotides matching TRBD2. V dropped 4 bases and J dropped 0; count of bases not matched to a gene: 5. CDR3 length equals 15 residues. Germline V gene lookup returns CDR1 SGHTA and CDR2 FQGNSA. The chain's CDR3 is CASSSTGTSSYEQYF. In nucleotides, the CDR3 is TGTGCCAGCAGCTCTACCGGGACTAGCTCCTACGAGCAGTACTTC.

This chain links TRBV29-1 with TRBJ1-4, with unresolved D. The CDR3 consists of 12 residues. Trimming removed 6 bases at V and 1 base at J, with 6 bases between. Germline V CDR1 and CDR2: SQVTM, ANQGSEA. The CDR3 loop is CSVFQTNEKLFF. In nucleotides, the CDR3 is TGCAGCGTATTCCAAACTAATGAAAAACTGTTTTTT.

The chain has TRBV19 and TRBJ2-1; possible D gene TRBD2, 5 bases. With 5 bases removed from V and 4 bases from J, the gap between germline ends came to 9 bases. The CDR3 is 13 residues long. Per the germline V gene, CDR1 is LNHDA and CDR2 is SQIVND (reference sequence). The CDR3 DNA is TGTGCCAGTAGTTTCCGGGGTTACAATGAGCAGTTCTTC. Translation gives CASSFRGYNEQFF.

The chain is built from TRBV20-1 and TRBJ1-6; D is unclear. The CDR3 is made up of 14 amino acids. Deletions cut 4 bases from V and 7 bases from J, with 14 bases between. Germline CDR1 reads DFQATT; CDR2 reads SNEGSKA (reference sequence). CDR3 bases: TGCAGTGCTACTGACGGAGTTCAAAATTCACCCCTCCACTTT. Protein product: CSATDGVQNSPLHF.

V gene TRBV24-1 combines with J gene TRBJ2-5; TRBD2 might be the D (6 bases). Trimming stripped 4 bases from V and 5 bases from J, with 22 bases between. Per the germline V gene, CDR1 is KGHDR and CDR2 is SFDVKD. This CDR3 has 17 amino acids. The CDR3 protein is CATSENSRGAGLETQYF. The CDR3 DNA reads as TGTGCCACCAGTGAGAACTCGCGGGGCGCCGGGCTGGAGACCCAGTACTTC.

This clone was detected only once. CDR3 DNA: TGTGCCAGCAACGAGGACAGGTTCAACACTGAAGCTTTCTTT. Amino acid sequence: CASNEDRFNTEAFF. The chain is built from TRBV2 and TRBJ1-1, with 7 bases matching TRBD1. The V segment lost 7 bases and the J segment 2 bases; nucleotides outside the gene matches: 7. CDR1 and CDR2 from the germline V gene are SNHLY and FYNNEI. This CDR3 is built from 14 residues.

V gene TRBV28 combines with J gene TRBJ1-3; tentative D call: TRBD1 (5 bases). This CDR3 is 15 amino acids long. Trimming left V 5 bases short and J 3 bases short, with 14 bases between. Germline V CDR1 and CDR2: MDHEN, SYDVKM. The CDR3 DNA reads as TGTGCCAGCAGTCCCAACCCGGGACTTGGAAACACCATATATTTT. Its translation is CASSPNPGLGNTIYF.

The V and J genes are TRBV20-1 and TRBJ1-2; D is undetermined. Per the germline V gene, CDR1 is DFQATT and CDR2 is SNEGSKA (reference sequence). The CDR3 consists of 11 residues. Trimming stripped 6 bases from V and 4 bases from J, with 9 bases between. The CDR3, as DNA: TGCAGTGCCTCACTATCCTATGGCTACACCTTC. Its translation: CSASLSYGYTF.

This clone has ten or more counts. The CDR3: CASSYLQGASPLHF. The DNA of the CDR3 is TGTGCCAGCAGTTACTTGCAGGGGGCTTCACCCCTCCACTTT. The chain links TRBV6-5 to TRBJ1-6, with 8 bases aligning to TRBD1. There are 14 residues in the CDR3. Germline CDR1 and CDR2: MNHEY and SVGAGI. The V gene end was trimmed by 1 base and the J gene end by 9 bases; junction bases not matched to a gene: 2.

This clone was seen a single time. The chain recombines TRBV28 with TRBJ1-2; unclear D gene. V lost 7 bases to trimming and J lost 3 bases, with 12 bases between them. The CDR3 covers 13 residues. Germline CDR1 reads MDHEN; CDR2 reads SYDVKM. Here the CDR3 DNA reads TGTGCCAGCACCTACGCGGTTGACTATGGCTACACCTTC. Its translation: CASTYAVDYGYTF.

This clone came up once. The chain is built from TRBV19 and TRBJ1-1; a possible D gene is TRBD1 (6 bases). Germline CDR1 reads LNHDA; CDR2 reads SQIVND (reference sequence). With 6 bases removed from V and 4 bases from J, the gap between germline ends came to 15 bases. This CDR3 region has 14 residues. This CDR3 is CASSKTGFGTEAFF. The CDR3 DNA follows: TGTGCCAGTAGCAAAACAGGGTTTGGCACTGAAGCTTTCTTT.

The V gene is TRBV7-9, the J gene TRBJ2-3; 9 bases map to TRBD1. Unmatched junction bases numbered 6, after V lost 5 bases and J lost 0 bases. CDR3 length: 16 amino acids. CDR1 is SEHNR and CDR2 is FQNEAQ in the germline V gene (reference sequence). The CDR3 DNA reads as TGTGCCAGCAGCCTTATACAGGGGGCGAGCACAGATACGCAGTATTTT. It specifies CASSLIQGASTDTQYF.

The chain joins TRBV6-6 to TRBJ1-1; possible D gene TRBD1, 5 bases. V lost 7 bases and J lost 1, with 10 bases in between. The CDR3 has 13 amino acids. Germline V CDR1 and CDR2: MNHNY, SVGAGI (reference sequence). CDR3 amino acids: CASTRTGNTEAFF. The CDR3 nucleotides are TGTGCCAGCACCCGTACAGGGAACACTGAAGCTTTCTTT.

The chain is built from TRBV19 and TRBJ1-2, with D possibly TRBD1 on 6 matching bases. The germline CDR1 and CDR2 sequences are LNHDA and SQIVND (reference sequence). The CDR3 consists of 12 residues. Trimming left V 4 bases short and J 8 bases short, with 11 bases between. The CDR3 DNA is TGTGCCAGTAGTACCCAGGGGAGCGGCTACACCTTC. It is translated as CASSTQGSGYTF.

V usage is TRBV6-1 and J usage is TRBJ2-7, with 8 bases identical to TRBD1. Germline lookup yields CDR1 MNHNS and CDR2 SASEGT. The CDR3 runs 15 residues. V lost 3 bases and J lost 5; bases outside the gene matches: 9. CDR3: CASSETTGVGDEQYF. CDR3 in DNA: TGTGCCAGCAGTGAGACGACAGGGGTCGGAGACGAGCAGTACTTC.

The DNA of the CDR3 is TGTGCCAGCAGTAATACTCCCTTTAGCAATCAGCCCCAGCATTTT. Its translation is CASSNTPFSNQPQHF. The chain couples TRBV6-6 to TRBJ1-5; D remains ambiguous. Germline V lookup: CDR1 MNHNY, CDR2 SVGAGI (reference sequence). V lost 5 bases and J lost 0, with 11 bases in between. This CDR3 is 15 amino acids long.

This chain connects TRBV3-1 (or the pseudogene TRBV3-2) to TRBJ1-2, with TRBD1 matching over 7 bases. The length of the CDR3 is 12 residues. From germline, CDR1 is LGHDT and CDR2 YNNKEL (reference sequence). The V gene end was trimmed by 4 bases and the J gene end by 7 bases; junction bases not matched to a gene: 3. The CDR3 DNA is TGTGCCAGCAGCCGGACAGGACTTGGCTACACCTTC. Translating gives CASSRTGLGYTF.

V and J are TRBV6-6 and TRBJ1-1; 9 nucleotides match TRBD1. Germline V lookup: CDR1 MNHNY, CDR2 SVGAGI (reference sequence). The CDR3 extends over 15 amino acids. Losses at the gene ends were 5 bases for V and 4 bases for J; bases not matched to a gene: 8. The CDR3 loop is CASSAATGGGTEAFF. CDR3 coding DNA: TGTGCCAGCAGTGCGGCTACAGGGGGCGGCACTGAAGCTTTCTTT.

The genes are TRBV11-2 and TRBJ2-1, with D possibly TRBD1 on 6 matching bases. Germline V gives CDR1 SGHAT, CDR2 FQNNGV. The CDR3 totals 17 residues. V was pared by 1 base and J by 6 bases, with 19 bases between. This CDR3 is CASSLGTGFVISNEQFF. The CDR3 coding sequence is TGTGCCAGCAGCTTAGGAACAGGGTTTGTTATTAGCAATGAGCAGTTCTTC.

The V call is TRBV3-1 (or the pseudogene TRBV3-2), the J call TRBJ2-1, with D possibly being TRBD1 (6 bases). Trimming removed 4 bases at V and 4 bases at J, with 14 bases between. The CDR3 covers 15 residues. Germline CDR1 LGHDT, CDR2 YNNKEL (reference sequence). The DNA for the CDR3 is TGTGCCAGCAGCCCCCCCGGGACACATTACAATGAGCAGTTCTTC. This gives the protein CASSPPGTHYNEQFF.

V is TRBV7-3 and J is TRBJ2-5, with 9 bases fitting TRBD2. The J segment lost 5 bases and the V segment lost 6 bases, leaving 10 bases of the junction unmatched. Per the germline V gene, CDR1 is SGHTA and CDR2 is FQGTGA. This CDR3 contains 15 residues. CDR3 residues: CASSRSAGGAETQYF. For the CDR3, the DNA is TGTGCCAGCAGTCGTTCGGCGGGAGGGGCTGAGACCCAGTACTTC. Based on the CDR3 plus reference TRBV7-3 and TRBJ2-5, the full variable domain is GAGVSQTPSNKVTEKGKYVELRCDPISGHTALYWYRQSLGQGPEFLIYFQGTGAADDSGLPNDRFFAVRPEGSVSTLKIQRTERGDSAVYLCASSRSAGGAETQYFGPGTRLLVL.

This clone was detected only once. The CDR3: CASSEATGFVYEQYF. The CDR3 DNA sequence: TGTGCCAGCAGTGAAGCGACAGGGTTCGTCTACGAGCAGTACTTC. The V call is TRBV6-1, the J call TRBJ2-7; TRBD1 matches 7 bases. Germline V gene sequence: CDR1 MNHNS, CDR2 SASEGT. The ends lost 0 bases at V and 3 bases at J; junction bases unmatched: 5. The CDR3 has 15 residues.

The chain has TRBV9 and TRBJ2-1, with D possibly matching TRBD2 (5 bases). CDR1 is SGDLS, CDR2 YYNGEE, per germline. V shed 0 bases and J shed 5 bases, with 9 bases lying between them. This CDR3 contains 14 residues. Here the CDR3 reads CASSVVDYNNEQFF. CDR3 nucleotide sequence: TGTGCCAGCAGCGTAGTTGACTATAACAATGAGCAGTTCTTC.